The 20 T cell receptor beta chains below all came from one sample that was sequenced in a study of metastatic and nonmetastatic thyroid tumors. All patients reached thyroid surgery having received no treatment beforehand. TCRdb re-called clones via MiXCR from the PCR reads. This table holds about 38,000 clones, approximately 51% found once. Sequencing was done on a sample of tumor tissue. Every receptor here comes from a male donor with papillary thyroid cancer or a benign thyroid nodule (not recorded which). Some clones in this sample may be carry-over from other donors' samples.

The CDR3 spells CASSEGGINEQFF. The CDR3 nucleotides read TGTGCCAGCAGCGAGGGCGGGATAAATGAGCAGTTCTTC. The chain joins TRBV11-1 to TRBJ2-1; possibly TRBD2 for D (6 bases). The CDR3 loop spans 13 amino acids. V was trimmed by 5 bases and J by 7 bases, leaving 12 bases between them. The germline V gene has CDR1 SGHAT and CDR2 FQDESV (reference sequence).

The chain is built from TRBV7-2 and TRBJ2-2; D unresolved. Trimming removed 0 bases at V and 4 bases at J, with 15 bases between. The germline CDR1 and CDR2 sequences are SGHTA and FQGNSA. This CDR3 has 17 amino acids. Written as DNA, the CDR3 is TGTGCCAGCAGCTTAGCGGGGTCCCCATTGTTCACCGGGGAGCTGTTTTTT. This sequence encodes CASSLAGSPLFTGELFF.

In DNA form, the CDR3 reads TGTGCCAGCAGTTCCCGACAGCACAGTCAGCCCCAGCATTTT. Protein sequence: CASSSRQHSQPQHF. The chain uses TRBV28 and TRBJ1-5; D is possibly TRBD1 (5 bases). V lost 4 bases and J lost 6, with 13 bases in between. Germline V lookup: CDR1 MDHEN, CDR2 SYDVKM. This CDR3 comprises 14 residues.

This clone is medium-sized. CDR3 DNA: TGTGCCAGCAGCCTCACAGGGATTGACACTGAAGCTTTCTTT. Encoded protein: CASSLTGIDTEAFF. V gene TRBV6-1 combines with J gene TRBJ1-1; the D gene is possibly TRBD1 (6 bases). This CDR3 is 14 amino acids long. The germline gives CDR1 MNHNS, CDR2 SASEGT. V dropped 6 bases and J dropped 3 bases, with 14 bases sitting between them.

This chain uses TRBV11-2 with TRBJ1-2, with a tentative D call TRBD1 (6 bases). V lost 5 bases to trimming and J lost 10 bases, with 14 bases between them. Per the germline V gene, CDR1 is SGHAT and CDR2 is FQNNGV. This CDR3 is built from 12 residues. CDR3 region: CASSPQGTFYTF. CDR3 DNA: TGTGCCAGCAGCCCCCAGGGGACTTTCTACACCTTC.

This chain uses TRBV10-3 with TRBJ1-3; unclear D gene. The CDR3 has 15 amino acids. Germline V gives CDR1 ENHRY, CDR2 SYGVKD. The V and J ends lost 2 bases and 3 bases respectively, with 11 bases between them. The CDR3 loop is CAISESRRDGNTIYF. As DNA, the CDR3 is TGTGCCATCAGTGAGAGCAGGAGGGATGGAAACACCATATATTTT.

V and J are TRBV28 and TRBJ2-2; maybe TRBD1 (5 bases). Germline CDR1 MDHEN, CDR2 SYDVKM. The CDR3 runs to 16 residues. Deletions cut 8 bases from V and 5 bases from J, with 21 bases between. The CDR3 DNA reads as TGTGCCAGCTGCCCCCCCAACAGGCACCTAACCGGGGAGCTGTTTTTT. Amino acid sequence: CASCPPNRHLTGELFF.

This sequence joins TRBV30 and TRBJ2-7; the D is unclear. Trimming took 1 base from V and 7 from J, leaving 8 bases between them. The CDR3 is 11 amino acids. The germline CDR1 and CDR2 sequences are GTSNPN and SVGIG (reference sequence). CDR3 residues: CAWSGPIEQYF. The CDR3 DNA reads TGTGCCTGGAGTGGACCCATAGAGCAGTACTTC.

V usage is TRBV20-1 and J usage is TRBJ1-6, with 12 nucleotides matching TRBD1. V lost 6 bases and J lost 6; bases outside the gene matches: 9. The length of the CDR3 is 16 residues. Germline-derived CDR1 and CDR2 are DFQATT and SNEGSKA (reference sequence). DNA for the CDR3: TGCAGTGCGAGGGACAGGGGGCGCAAGGGTAATTCACCCCTCCACTTT. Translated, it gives CSARDRGRKGNSPLHF.

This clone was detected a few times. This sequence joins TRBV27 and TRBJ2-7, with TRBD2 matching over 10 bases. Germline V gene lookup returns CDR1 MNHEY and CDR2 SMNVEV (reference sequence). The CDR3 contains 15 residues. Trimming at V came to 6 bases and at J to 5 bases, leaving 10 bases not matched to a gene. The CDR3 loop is CASRDPGLAWDEQYF. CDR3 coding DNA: TGTGCCAGCAGAGATCCGGGACTAGCGTGGGACGAGCAGTACTTC.

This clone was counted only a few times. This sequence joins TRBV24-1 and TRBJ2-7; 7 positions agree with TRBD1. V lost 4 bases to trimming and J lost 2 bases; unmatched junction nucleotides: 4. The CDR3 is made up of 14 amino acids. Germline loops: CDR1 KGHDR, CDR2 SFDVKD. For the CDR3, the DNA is TGTGCCACCAGTGAGGACAGGAGTCCCTACGAGCAGTACTTC. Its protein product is CATSEDRSPYEQYF.

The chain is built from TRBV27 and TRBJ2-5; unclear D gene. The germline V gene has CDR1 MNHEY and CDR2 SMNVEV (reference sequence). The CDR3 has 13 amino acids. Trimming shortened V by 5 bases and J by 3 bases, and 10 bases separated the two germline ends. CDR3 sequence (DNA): TGTGCCAGCAGTCACCAAAACAAAGAGACCCAGTACTTC. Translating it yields CASSHQNKETQYF.

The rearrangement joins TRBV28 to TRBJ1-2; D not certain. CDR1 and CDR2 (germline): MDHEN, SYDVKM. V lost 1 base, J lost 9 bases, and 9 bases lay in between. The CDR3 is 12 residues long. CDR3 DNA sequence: TGTGCCAGCAGTTTATCAGGTTTCAGCTACACCTTC. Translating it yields CASSLSGFSYTF.

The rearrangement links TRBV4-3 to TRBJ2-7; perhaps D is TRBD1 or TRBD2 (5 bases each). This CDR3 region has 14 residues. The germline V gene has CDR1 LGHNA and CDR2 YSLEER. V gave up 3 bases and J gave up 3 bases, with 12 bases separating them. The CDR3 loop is CASSQSPGSYEQYF. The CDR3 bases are TGCGCCAGCAGCCAGTCCCCAGGGAGCTACGAGCAGTACTTC.

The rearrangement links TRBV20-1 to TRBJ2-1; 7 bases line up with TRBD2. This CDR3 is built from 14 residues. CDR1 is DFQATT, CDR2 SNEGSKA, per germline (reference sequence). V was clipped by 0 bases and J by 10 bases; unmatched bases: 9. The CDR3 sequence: CSARDTGGGQEQFF. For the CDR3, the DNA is TGCAGTGCTAGAGATACGGGGGGAGGTCAGGAGCAGTTCTTC.

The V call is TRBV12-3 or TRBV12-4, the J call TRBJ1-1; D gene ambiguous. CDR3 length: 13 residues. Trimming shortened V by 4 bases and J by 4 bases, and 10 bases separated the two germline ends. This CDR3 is CASSSYRGTEAFF. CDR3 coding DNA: TGTGCCAGCAGTTCGTACCGGGGCACTGAAGCTTTCTTT.

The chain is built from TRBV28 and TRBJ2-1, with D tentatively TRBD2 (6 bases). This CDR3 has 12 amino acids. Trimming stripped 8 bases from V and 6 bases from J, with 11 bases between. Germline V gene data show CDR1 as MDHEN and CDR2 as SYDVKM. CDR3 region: CASLGSGNEQFF. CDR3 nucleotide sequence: TGTGCCAGCCTCGGGAGCGGCAATGAGCAGTTCTTC.

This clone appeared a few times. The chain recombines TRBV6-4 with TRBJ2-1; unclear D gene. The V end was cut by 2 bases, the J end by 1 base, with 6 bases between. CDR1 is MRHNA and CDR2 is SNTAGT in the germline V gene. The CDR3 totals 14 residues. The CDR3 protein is CASSDGISYNEQFF. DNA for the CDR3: TGTGCCAGCAGTGACGGAATATCCTACAATGAGCAGTTCTTC.

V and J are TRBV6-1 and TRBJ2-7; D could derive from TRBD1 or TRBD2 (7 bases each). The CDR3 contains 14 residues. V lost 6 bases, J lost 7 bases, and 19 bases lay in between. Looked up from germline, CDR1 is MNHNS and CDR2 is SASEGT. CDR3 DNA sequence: TGTGCCAGCAGGAAGGGAGGGGGCAAAGGAGAGCAGTACTTC. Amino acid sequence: CASRKGGGKGEQYF.

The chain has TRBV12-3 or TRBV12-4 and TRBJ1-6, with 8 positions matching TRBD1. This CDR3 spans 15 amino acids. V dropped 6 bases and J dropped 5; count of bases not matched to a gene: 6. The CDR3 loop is CASRLRTGNNSPLHF. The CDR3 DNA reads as TGTGCCAGCAGACTTCGGACAGGGAATAATTCACCCCTCCACTTT.